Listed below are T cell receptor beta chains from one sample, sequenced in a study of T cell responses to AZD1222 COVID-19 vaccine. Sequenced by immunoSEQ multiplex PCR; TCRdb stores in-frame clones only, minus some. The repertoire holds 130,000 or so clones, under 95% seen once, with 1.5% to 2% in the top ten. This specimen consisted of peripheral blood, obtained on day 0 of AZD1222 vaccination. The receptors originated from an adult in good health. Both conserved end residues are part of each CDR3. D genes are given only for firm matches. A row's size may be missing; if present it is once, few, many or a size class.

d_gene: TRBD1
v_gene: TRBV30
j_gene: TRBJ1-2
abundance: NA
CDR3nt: TGTGCCTGGAGCGAGGGACAGGGGGCGCCTGATGGCTACACCTTC
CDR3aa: CAWSEGQGAPDGYTF

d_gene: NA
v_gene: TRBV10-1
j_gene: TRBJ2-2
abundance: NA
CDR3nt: TGCGCCAGCAGTGTGGCCCCTGGGACCGGGGAGCTGTTTTTT
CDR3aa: CASSVAPGTGELFF

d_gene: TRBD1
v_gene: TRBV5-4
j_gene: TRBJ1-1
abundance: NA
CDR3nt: TGTGCCAGCAGCTCCGGGACAGGGACTGAAGCTTTCTTT
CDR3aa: CASSSGTGTEAFF

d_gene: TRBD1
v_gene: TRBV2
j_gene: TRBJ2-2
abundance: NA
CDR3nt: TGTGCCAGCAGCCCAGGGGGCACCGGGGAGCTGTTTTTT
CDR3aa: CASSPGGTGELFF

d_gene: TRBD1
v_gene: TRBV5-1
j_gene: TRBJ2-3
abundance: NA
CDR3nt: TGCGCCAGCAGCTTGTCCGGACAGGGCACAGATACGCAGTATTTT
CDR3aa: CASSLSGQGTDTQYF

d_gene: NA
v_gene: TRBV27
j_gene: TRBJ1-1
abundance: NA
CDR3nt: TGTGCCAGCAGTTTCCTCAGAGGGGAAGCTTTCTTT
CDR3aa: CASSFLRGEAFF

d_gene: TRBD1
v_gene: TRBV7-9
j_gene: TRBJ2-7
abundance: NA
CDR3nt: TGTGCCAGCAGCTTAGGACAGGGTCTGTATGAGCAGTACTTC
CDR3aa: CASSLGQGLYEQYF

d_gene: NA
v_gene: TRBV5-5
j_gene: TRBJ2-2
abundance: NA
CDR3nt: TGTGCCAGCAGCTTGATCGTTCACGGGGAGCTGTTTTTT
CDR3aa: CASSLIVHGELFF

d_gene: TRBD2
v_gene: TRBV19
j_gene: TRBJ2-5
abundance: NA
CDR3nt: TGTGCCAGTAGTAGCCTAGCGGGGGGCCCGGGATACCAAGAGACCCAGTACTTC
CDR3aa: CASSSLAGGPGYQETQYF

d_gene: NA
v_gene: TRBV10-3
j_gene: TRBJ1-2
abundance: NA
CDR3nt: TGTGCCATCAGTGAGTTGGGGCACGATGGCTACACCTTC
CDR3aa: CAISELGHDGYTF

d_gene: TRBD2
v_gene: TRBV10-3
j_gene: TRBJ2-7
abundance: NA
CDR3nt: TGTGCCACCGGGGGGACCTGGGGAGAGCAGTACTTC
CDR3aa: CATGGTWGEQYF

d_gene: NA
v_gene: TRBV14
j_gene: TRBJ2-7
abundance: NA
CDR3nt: TGTGCCAGCAGCCAATGGGGCGAGCAGTACTTC
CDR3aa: CASSQWGEQYF

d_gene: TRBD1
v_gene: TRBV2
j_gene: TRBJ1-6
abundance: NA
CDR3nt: TGTGCCAGCAAATGGGAACAGGGGGCTAATTCACCCCTCCACTTT
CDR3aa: CASKWEQGANSPLHF

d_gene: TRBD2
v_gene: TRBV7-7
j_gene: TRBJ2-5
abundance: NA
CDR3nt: TGTGCTAGCAGCTTAGGGGGGCCCAGACTAGCGGGGGGCCGCCCAGGCCAAGAGACCCAGTACTTC
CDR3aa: CASSLGGPRLAGGRPGQETQYF

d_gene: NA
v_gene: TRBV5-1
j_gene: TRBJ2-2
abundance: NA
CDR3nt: TGCGCCAGCAGCTTGGCCGCGGTTACTAGTAACACCGGGGAGCTGTTTTTT
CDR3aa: CASSLAAVTSNTGELFF

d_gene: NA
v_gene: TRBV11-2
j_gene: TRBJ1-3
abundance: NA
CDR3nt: TGTGCCAGCAGCACAATACAGGGTTGGTCTGGAAACACCATATATTTT
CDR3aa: CASSTIQGWSGNTIYF

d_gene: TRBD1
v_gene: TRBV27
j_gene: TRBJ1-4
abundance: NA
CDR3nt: TGTGCCAGCAGTTCCGCCGGGACAGGGGGTTCGGATAATGAAAAACTGTTTTTT
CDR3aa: CASSSAGTGGSDNEKLFF

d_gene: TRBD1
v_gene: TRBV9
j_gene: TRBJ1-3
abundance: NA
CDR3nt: TGTGCCAGCAGCGTAGCTAGGGGGCTCTCTGGAAACACCATATATTTT
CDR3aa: CASSVARGLSGNTIYF

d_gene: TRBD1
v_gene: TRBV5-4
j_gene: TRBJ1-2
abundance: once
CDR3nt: TGTGCCAGCAGCTTGGCGCCCGGGACAGCCCAAAACTATGGCTACACCTTC
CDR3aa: CASSLAPGTAQNYGYTF

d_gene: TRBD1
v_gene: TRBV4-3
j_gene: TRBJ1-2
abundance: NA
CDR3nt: TGCGCCAGCAGCCATCTCCCGGGACAGGGGCAATATGGCTACACCTTC
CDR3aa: CASSHLPGQGQYGYTF

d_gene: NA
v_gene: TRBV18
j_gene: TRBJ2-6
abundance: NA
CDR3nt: TGTGCCAGCTCACCTATCAGGGTGGGAATTGGTGCTGGGGCCAACGTCCTGACTTTC
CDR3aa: CASSPIRVGIGAGANVLTF

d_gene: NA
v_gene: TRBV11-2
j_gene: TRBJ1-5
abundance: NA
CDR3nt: TGTGCCAGCAGCTCCATGCCCGTGGATCAGCCCCAGCATTTT
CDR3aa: CASSSMPVDQPQHF

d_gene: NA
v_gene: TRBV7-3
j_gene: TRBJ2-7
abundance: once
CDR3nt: TGTGCCAGCAGCTTAACCCCGACACCCTCCTACGAGCAGTACTTC
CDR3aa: CASSLTPTPSYEQYF

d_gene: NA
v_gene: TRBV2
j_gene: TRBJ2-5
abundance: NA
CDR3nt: TGTGCCAGCCCGGGACGGTACCAAGAGACCCAGTACTTC
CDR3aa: CASPGRYQETQYF

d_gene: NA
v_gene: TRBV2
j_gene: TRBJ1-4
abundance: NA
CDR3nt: TGTGCCAGTCTCCTCGACGGTGCAACTAATGAAAAACTGTTTTTT
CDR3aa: CASLLDGATNEKLFF

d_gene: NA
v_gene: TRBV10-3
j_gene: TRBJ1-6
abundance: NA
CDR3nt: TGTGCCATCAGTGTAGGGGGGAGTGGTTCACCCCTCCACTTT
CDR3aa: CAISVGGSGSPLHF

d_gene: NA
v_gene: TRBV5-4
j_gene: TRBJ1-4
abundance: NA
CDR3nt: TGTGCCAGCAGCCCTCCGGGAAGGGGGAACGAAAAACTGTTTTTT
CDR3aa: CASSPPGRGNEKLFF

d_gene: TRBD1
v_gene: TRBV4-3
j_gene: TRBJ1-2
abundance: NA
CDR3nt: TGCGCCAGCAGCCCTCAGGACAGGGGGCGGGGCTACACCTTC
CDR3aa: CASSPQDRGRGYTF

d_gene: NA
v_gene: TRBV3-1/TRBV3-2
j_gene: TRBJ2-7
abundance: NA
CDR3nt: TGTGCCAGCAGCCCTGGCTACGAGCAGTACTTC
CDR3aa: CASSPGYEQYF

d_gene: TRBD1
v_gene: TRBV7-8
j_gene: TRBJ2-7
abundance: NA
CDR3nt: TGTGCCAGCAGCTTGGACAGGACCTCCTACGAGCAGTACTTC
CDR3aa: CASSLDRTSYEQYF

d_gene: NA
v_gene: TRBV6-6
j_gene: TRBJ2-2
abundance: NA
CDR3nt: TGTGCCAGCAGCGGCGGGACTGTTTATGGGGAGCTGTTTTTT
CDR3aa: CASSGGTVYGELFF

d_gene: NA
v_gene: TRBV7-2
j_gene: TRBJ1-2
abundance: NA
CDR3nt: TGTGCCAGCAGCGAAGCCCGGGCCCTTGGGGTTGGCTACACCTTC
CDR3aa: CASSEARALGVGYTF

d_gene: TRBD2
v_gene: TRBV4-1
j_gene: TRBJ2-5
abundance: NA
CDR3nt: TGCGCCAGCAGCCAAGAGGGTAGCGGGGGCCGGGAGACCCAGTACTTC
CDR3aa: CASSQEGSGGRETQYF

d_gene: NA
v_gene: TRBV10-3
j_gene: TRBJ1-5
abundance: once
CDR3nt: TGTGCCATCAGTGACGAGATTCAGCCCCAGCATTTT
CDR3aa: CAISDEIQPQHF

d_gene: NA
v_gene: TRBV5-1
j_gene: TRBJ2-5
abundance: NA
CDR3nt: TGCGCCAGCAGCTCTCAAGAGACCCAGTACTTC
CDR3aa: CASSSQETQYF

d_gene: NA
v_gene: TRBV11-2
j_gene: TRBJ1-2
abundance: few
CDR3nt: TGTGCCAGCAGCCGGAGACAGCGCCCTAACTATGGCTACACCTTC
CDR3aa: CASSRRQRPNYGYTF

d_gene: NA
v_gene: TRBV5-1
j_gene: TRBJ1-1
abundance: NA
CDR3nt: TGCGCCAGCAGCTTGGGCGGGACCAACACTGAAGCTTTCTTT
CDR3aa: CASSLGGTNTEAFF

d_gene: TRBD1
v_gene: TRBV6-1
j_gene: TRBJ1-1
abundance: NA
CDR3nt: TGTGCCAGCAGCCGACAGGGGGCAGACACTGAAGCTTTCTTT
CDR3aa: CASSRQGADTEAFF

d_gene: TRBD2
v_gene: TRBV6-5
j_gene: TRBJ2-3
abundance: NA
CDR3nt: TGTGCCAGCAGTCAGGGACTAGCTGCAGATACGCAGTATTTT
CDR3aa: CASSQGLAADTQYF

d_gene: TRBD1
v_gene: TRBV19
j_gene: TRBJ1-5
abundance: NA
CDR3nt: TGTGCCAGTAGTAACCCCCCCGGGACAGTTGAAACCCAGCATTTT
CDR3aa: CASSNPPGTVETQHF

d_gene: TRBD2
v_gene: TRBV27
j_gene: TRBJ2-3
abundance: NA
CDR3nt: TGTGCCAGCAGTTTAGCGTCTAGCGGGGATACGCAGTATTTT
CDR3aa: CASSLASSGDTQYF

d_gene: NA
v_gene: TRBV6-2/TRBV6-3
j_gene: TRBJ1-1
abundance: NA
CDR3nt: TGTGCCAGCAGTCCACCCCCGACAGGATTGAACACTGAAGCTTTCTTT
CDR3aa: CASSPPPTGLNTEAFF

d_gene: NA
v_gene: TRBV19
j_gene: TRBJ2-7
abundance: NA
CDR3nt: TGTGCCAGTAGTCCCAAGGGGGCCTACGAGCAGTACTTC
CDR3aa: CASSPKGAYEQYF

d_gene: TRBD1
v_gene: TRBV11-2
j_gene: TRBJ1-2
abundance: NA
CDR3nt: TGTGCCAGCAGCCTATTCCCCCACAGGGGCGACTATGGCTACACCTTC
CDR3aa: CASSLFPHRGDYGYTF

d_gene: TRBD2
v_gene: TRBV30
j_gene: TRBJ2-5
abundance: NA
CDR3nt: TGTGCCTGGAGTCTTGGCGGGGGAAGAGAGACCCAGTACTTC
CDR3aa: CAWSLGGGRETQYF